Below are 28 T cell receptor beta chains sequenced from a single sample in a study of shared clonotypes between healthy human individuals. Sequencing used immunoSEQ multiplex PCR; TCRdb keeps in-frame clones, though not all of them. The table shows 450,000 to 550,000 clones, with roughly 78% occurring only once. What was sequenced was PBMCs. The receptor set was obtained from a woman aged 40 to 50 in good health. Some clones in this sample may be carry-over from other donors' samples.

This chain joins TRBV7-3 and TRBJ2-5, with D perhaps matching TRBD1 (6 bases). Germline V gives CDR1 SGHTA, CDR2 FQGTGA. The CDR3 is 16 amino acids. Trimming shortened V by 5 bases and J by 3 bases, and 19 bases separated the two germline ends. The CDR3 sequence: CASSPNGRQEKETQYF. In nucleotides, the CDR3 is TGTGCCAGCAGCCCAAACGGCCGACAGGAAAAAGAGACCCAGTACTTC.

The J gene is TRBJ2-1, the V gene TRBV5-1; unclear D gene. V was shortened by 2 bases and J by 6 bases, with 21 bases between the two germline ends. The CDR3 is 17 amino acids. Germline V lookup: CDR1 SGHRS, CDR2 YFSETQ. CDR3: CASSFVGGRLSGNEQFF. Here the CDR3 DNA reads TGCGCCAGCAGCTTCGTGGGTGGAAGGCTCTCAGGCAATGAGCAGTTCTTC.

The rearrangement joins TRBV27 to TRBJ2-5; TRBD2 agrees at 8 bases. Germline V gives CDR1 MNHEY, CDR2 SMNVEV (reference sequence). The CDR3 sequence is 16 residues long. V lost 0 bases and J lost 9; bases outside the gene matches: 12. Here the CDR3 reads CASSLSWSLAAAAQYF. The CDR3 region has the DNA TGTGCCAGCAGTTTATCGTGGTCACTAGCGGCCGCGGCCCAGTACTTC.

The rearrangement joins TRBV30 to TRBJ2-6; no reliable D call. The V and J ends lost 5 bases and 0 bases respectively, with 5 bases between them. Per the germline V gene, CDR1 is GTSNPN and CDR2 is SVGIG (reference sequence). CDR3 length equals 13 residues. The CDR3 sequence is CAWCPSGANVLTF. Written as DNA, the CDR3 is TGTGCCTGGTGCCCCTCTGGGGCCAACGTCCTGACTTTC.

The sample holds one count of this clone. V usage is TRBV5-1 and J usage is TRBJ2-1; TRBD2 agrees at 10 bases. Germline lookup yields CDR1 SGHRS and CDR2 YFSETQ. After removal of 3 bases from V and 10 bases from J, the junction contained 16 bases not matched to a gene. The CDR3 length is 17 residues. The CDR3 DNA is TGCGCCAGCAGCTCATCCCCACTAGCGGGATCCGGTGGGGAGCAGTTCTTC. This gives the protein CASSSSPLAGSGGEQFF.

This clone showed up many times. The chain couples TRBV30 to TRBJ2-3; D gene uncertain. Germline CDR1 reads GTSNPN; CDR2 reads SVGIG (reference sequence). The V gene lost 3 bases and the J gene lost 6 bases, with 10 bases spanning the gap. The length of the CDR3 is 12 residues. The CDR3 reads CAWRSVWDTQYF. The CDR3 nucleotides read TGTGCCTGGAGAAGTGTTTGGGATACGCAGTATTTT.

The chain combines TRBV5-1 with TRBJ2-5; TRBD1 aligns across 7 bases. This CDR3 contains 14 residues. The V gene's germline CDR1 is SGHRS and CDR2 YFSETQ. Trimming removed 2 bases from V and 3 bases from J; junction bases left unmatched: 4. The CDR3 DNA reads TGCGCCAGCAGCTTTGGGACAGCGGAAGAGACCCAGTACTTC. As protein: CASSFGTAEETQYF.

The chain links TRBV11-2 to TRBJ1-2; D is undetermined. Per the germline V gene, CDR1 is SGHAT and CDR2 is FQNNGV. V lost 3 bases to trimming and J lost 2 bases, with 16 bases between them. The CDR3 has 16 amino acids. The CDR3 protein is CASSLDPQRINYGYTF. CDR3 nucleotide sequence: TGTGCCAGCAGCTTGGACCCACAGCGGATCAACTATGGCTACACCTTC.

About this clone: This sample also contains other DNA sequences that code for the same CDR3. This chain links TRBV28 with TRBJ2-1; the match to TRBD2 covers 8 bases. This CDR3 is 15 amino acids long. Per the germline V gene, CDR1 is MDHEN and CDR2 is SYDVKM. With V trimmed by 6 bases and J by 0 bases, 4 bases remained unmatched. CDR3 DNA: TGTGCCAGCAGCTTAGCGGGGAGCTCCTACAATGAGCAGTTCTTC. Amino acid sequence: CASSLAGSSYNEQFF.

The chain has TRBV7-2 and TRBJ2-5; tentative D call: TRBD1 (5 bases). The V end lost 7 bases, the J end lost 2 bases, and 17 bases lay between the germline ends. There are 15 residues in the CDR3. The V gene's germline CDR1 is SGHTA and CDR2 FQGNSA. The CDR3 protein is CASTGQGPAQETQYF. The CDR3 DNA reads TGTGCCAGCACAGGACAAGGCCCGGCTCAAGAGACCCAGTACTTC.

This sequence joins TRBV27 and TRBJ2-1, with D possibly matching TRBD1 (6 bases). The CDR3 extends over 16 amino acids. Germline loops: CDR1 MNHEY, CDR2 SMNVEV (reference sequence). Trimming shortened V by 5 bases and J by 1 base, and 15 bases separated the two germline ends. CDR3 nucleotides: TGTGCCAGCAGTCTCTCAGGGGTTATATCCTACAATGAGCAGTTCTTC. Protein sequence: CASSLSGVISYNEQFF.

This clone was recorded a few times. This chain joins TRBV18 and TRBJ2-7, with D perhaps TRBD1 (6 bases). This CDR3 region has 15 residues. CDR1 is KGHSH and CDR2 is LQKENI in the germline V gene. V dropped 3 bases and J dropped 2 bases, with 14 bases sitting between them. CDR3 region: CASSPSAGATYEQYF. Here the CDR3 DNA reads TGTGCCAGCTCACCCTCGGCAGGGGCCACCTACGAGCAGTACTTC.

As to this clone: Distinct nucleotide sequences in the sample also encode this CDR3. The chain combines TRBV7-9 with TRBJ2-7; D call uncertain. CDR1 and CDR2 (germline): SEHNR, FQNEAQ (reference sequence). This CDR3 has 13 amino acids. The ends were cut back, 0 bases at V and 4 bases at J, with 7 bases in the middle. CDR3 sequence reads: CASSLAGGYEQYF. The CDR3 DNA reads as TGTGCCAGCAGCTTAGCCGGCGGTTACGAGCAGTACTTC.

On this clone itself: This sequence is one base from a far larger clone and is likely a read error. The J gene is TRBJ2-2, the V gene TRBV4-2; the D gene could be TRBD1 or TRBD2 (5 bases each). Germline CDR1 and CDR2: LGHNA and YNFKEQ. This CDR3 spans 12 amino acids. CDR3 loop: CASSQGTEELFF. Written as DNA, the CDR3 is TGTGCCAGCAGCCAGGGGACCGAGGAGCTGTTTTTT.

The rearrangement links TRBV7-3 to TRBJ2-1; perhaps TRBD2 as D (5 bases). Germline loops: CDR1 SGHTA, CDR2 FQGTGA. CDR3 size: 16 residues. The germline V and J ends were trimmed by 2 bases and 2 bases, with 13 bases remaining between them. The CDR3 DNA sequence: TGTGCCAGCAGCTTAGAGGGCGGCCCCCCCTACAATGAGCAGTTCTTC. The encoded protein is CASSLEGGPPYNEQFF.

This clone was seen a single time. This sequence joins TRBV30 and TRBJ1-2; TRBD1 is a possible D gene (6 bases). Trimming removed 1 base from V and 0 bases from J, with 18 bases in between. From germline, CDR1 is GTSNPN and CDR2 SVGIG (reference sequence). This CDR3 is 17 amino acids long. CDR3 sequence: CAWSAPRGGAPNYGYTF. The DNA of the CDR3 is TGTGCCTGGAGTGCCCCCAGGGGAGGAGCCCCTAACTATGGCTACACCTTC.

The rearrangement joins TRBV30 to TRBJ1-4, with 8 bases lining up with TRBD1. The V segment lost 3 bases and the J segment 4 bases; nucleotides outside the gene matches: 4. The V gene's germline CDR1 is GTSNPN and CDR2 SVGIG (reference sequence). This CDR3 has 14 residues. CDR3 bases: TGTGCCTGGAGCCGACAGGGGATTAATGAAAAACTGTTTTTT. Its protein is CAWSRQGINEKLFF. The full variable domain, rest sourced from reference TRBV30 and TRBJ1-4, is SQTIHQWPATLVQPVGSPLSLECTVEGTSNPNLYWYRQAAGRGLQLLFYSVGIGQISSEVPQNLSASRPQDRQFILSSKKLLLSDSGFYLCAWSRQGINEKLFFGSGTQLSVL.

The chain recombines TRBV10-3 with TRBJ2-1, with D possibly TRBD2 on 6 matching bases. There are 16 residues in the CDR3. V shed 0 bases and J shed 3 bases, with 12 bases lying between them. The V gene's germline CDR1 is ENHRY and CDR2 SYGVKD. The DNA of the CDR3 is TGTGCCATCAGTGAGTCCGCGGGACTCGACTACAATGAGCAGTTCTTC. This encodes CAISESAGLDYNEQFF.

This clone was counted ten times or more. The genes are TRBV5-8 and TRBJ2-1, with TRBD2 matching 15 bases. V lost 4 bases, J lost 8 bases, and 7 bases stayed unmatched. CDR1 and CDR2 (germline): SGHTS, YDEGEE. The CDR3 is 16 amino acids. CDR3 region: CASSRTSGRVAYEQFF. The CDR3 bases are TGTGCCAGCAGCAGGACTAGCGGGAGGGTAGCATATGAGCAGTTCTTC.

Here the CDR3 DNA reads TGTGCCAGCAGTGAAGACAGGGGAGAGACCCAGTACTTC. Its protein is CASSEDRGETQYF. The chain employs TRBV6-1 and TRBJ2-5, with TRBD1 matching 7 bases. Germline CDR1 reads MNHNS; CDR2 reads SASEGT. This CDR3 contains 13 residues. The J segment lost 4 bases and the V segment lost 1 base, leaving 0 bases of the junction unmatched.

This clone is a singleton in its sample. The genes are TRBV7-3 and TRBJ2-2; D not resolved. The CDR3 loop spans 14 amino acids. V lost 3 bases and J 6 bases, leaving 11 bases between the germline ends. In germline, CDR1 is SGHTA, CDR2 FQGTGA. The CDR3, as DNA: TGTGCCAGCAGCTTGGAATGGAATTCCGGGGAGCTGTTTTTT. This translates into CASSLEWNSGELFF.

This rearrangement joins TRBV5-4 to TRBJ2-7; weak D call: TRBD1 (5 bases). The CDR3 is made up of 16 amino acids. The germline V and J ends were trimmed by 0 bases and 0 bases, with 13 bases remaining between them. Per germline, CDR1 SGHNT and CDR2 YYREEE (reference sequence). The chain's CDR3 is CASSLGSAGYSYEQYF. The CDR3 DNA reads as TGTGCCAGCAGCTTGGGTTCGGCAGGGTACTCCTACGAGCAGTACTTC.

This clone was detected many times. CDR3 protein: CSVGTGRGIETQYF. In DNA, the CDR3 is TGCAGCGTTGGCACGGGGCGGGGAATAGAGACCCAGTACTTC. The V call is TRBV29-1, the J call TRBJ2-5; tentative D call: TRBD2 (6 bases). CDR3 size: 14 residues. The germline V and J ends were trimmed by 4 bases and 4 bases, with 16 bases remaining between them. Looked up from germline, CDR1 is SQVTM and CDR2 is ANQGSEA. Based on the CDR3 plus reference TRBV29-1 and TRBJ2-5, the full variable domain is SAVISQKPSRDICQRGTSLTIQCQVDSQVTMMFWYRQQPGQSLTLIATANQGSEATYESGFVIDKFPISRPNLTFSTLTVSNMSPEDSSIYLCSVGTGRGIETQYFGPGTRLLVL.

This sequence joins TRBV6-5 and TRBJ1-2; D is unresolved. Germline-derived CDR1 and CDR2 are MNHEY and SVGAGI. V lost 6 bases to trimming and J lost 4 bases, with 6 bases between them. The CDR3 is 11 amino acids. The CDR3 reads CASRTLYGYTF. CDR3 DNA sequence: TGTGCCAGCAGGACTCTCTATGGCTACACCTTC.

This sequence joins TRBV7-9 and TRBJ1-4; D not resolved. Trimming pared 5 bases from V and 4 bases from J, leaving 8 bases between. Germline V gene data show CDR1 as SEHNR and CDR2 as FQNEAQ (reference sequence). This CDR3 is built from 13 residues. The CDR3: CASSQRHNEKLFF. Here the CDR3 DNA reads TGTGCCAGCAGCCAACGACATAATGAAAAACTGTTTTTT.

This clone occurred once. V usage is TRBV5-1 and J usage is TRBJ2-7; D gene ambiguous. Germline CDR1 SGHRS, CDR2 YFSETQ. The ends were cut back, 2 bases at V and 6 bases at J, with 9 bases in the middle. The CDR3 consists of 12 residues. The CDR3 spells CASSFPPGEQYF. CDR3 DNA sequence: TGCGCCAGCAGCTTCCCTCCCGGCGAGCAGTACTTC.

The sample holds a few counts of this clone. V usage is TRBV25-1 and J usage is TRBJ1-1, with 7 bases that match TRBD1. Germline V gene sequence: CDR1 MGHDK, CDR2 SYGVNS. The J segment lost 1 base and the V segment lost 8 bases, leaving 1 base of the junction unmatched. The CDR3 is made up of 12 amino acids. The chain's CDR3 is CASHRGNTEAFF. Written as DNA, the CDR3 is TGTGCCAGCCACAGGGGGAACACTGAAGCTTTCTTT.

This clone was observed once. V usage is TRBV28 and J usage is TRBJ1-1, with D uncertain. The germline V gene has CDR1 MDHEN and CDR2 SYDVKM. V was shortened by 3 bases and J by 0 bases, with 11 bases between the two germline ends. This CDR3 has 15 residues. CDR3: CASSLPGSMNTEAFF. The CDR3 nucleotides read TGTGCCAGCAGTTTGCCAGGCTCCATGAACACTGAAGCTTTCTTT.